The present entry profiles one T cell receptor (beta chain) with its context. Its antigen is unidentified. These data come from a study of T cell responses to AZD1222 COVID-19 vaccine. Overall study findings and caveats: The donors showed a predominance of white British ancestry and of females, with possible underestimation of clonal diversity.

The assay was immunoSEQ multiplex PCR, and TCRdb's table has in-frame clones only and misses some. Here the sample spans 82,000 or so clones, 90% to 95% being singletons. The ends lost 8 bases at V and 2 bases at J; junction bases unmatched: 11. CDR1 MNHEY and CDR2 SMNVEV come from the germline V gene (reference sequence). The length of the CDR3 is 15 residues. The sample was peripheral blood, taken on day 0 of AZD1222 vaccination. The source of this sequence is an adult in good health. V and J are TRBV27 and TRBJ2-7; TRBD1 matches at 8 bases. As DNA, the CDR3 is TGTGCCAGCTGCCCTCGGACAGGGAATGCCTACGAGCAGTACTTC. Translated: CASCPRTGNAYEQYF.